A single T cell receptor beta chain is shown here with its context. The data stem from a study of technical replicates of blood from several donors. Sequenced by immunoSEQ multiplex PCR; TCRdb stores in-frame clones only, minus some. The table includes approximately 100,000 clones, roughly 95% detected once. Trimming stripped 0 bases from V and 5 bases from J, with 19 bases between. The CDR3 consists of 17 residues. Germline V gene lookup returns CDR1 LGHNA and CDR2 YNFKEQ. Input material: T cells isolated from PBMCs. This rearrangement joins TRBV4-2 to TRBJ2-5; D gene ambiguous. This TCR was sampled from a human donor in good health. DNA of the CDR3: TGTGCCAGCAGCCAAGAAGGATCCGGTTCCCCCAGGGAGACCCAGTACTTC. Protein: CASSQEGSGSPRETQYF.